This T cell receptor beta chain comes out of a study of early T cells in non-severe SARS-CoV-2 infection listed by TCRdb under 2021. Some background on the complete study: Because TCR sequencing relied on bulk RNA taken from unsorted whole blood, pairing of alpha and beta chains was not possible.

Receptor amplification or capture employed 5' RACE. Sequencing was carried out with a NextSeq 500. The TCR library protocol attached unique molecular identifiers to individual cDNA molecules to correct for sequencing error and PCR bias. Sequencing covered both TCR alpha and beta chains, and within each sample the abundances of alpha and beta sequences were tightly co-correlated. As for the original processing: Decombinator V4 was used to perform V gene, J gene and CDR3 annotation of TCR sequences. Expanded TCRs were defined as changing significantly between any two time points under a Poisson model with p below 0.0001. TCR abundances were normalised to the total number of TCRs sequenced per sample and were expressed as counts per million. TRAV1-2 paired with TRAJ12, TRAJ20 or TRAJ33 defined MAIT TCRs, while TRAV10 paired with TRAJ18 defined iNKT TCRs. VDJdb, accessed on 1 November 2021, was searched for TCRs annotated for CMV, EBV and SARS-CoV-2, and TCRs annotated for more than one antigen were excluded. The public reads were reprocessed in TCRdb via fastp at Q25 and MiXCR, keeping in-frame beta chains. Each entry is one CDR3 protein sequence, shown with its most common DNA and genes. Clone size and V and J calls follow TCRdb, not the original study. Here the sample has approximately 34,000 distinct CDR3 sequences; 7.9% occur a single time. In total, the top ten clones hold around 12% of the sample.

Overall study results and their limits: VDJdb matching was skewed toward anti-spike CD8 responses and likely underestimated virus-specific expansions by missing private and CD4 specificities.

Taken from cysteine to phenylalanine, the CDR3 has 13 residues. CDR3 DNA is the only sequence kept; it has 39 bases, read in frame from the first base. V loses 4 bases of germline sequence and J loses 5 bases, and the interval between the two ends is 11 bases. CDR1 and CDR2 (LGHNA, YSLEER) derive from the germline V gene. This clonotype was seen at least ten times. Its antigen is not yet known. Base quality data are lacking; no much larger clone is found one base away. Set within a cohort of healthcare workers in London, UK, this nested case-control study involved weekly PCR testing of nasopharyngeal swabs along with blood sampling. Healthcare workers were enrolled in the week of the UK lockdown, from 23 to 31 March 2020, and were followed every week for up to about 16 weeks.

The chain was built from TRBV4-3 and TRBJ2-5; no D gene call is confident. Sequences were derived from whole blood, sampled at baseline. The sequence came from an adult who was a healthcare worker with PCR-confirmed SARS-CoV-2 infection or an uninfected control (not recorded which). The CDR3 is CASSPKAGETQYF. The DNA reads TGCGCCAGCAGCCCCAAGGCTGGGGAGACCCAGTACTTC.